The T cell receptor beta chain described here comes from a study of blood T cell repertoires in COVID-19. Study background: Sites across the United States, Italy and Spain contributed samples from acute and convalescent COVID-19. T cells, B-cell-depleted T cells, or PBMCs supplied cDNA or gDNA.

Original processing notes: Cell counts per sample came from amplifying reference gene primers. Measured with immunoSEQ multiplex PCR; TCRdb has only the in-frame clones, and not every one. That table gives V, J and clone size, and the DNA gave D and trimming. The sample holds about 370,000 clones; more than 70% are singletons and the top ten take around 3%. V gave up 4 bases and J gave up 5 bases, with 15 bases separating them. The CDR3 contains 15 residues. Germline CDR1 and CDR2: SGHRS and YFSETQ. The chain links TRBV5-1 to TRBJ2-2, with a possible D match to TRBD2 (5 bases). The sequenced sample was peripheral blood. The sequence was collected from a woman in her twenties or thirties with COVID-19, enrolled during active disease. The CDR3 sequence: CASSQDWAGTGELFF. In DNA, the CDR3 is TGCGCCAGCAGCCAGGACTGGGCAGGAACCGGGGAGCTGTTTTTT.